This TCR beta chain was profiled in a study of early T cells in non-severe SARS-CoV-2 infection. A single record per CDR3 protein comes from TCRdb applying MiXCR to the 5' RACE reads. The sample comprises around 80,000 distinct CDR3 sequences, about 13% of which are singletons, and approximately 5.7% rests with the top ten. The CDR3 is 13 residues long. V lost 6 bases and J 0 bases, leaving 9 bases between the germline ends. CDR1 is DFQATT, CDR2 SNEGSKA, per germline (reference sequence). This clonotype appeared a few times. The clonotype originates from an adult who was a healthcare worker with PCR-confirmed SARS-CoV-2 infection or an uninfected control (not recorded which). This chain uses TRBV20-1 with TRBJ2-1; tentatively, D is TRBD2 (5 bases). Sequencing was carried out using whole blood. The CDR3 DNA follows: TGCAGTGCCCGGAGGAGCTCCTACAATGAGCAGTTCTTC. This encodes CSARRSSYNEQFF.